The sequence of this TCR beta chain was determined in a study of cytomegalovirus exposure and HLA in healthy donors. Regarding this clone: What it recognizes is unknown.

This table comes from immunoSEQ multiplex PCR, and its TCRdb copy is limited to in-frame clones, with some not included. The sample includes some 130,000 clones, 70% to 85% of them seen just once. Study outcomes and limitations: Three chains linked to CMV were shown in vitro to be specific for CMV antigens. Many donors carried some public TCRs, although rarity characterized most TCR sequences. Reportedly, cytomegalovirus status was diagnosed with high sensitivity and specificity.

The CDR3 is 15 amino acids. V lost 4 bases to trimming and J lost 5 bases; unmatched junction nucleotides: 7. Looked up from germline, CDR1 is SGHTA and CDR2 is FQGNSA. The sample taken for sequencing was PBMCs. The genes are TRBV7-2 and TRBJ2-5; 10 nucleotides agree with TRBD1. This TCR was recovered from a man younger than 40 in good health and CMV-seropositive. CDR3 protein: CASSSGQGRFETQYF. CDR3 DNA sequence: TGTGCCAGCAGCTCGGGACAGGGGCGTTTTGAGACCCAGTACTTC.